The 25 T cell receptor beta chains in this list originate from one sample, sequenced in a study of memory CD4+ T cells and cytomegalovirus serostatus. Assay: immunoSEQ multiplex PCR; the TCRdb copy retains only in-frame clones and omits some. The data show about 60,000 clones, roughly 80% seen once. Single viable CD3+CD4+CD8-CD45RO+ cells were sorted as the memory CD4+ T cells. Sample: memory CD4+ T cells from blood. The receptors shown here come from an adult in good health and CMV-seronegative.

The chain carries TRBV7-3 and TRBJ1-2; TRBD1 agrees at 12 bases. This CDR3 is 13 amino acids long. Trimming cost V 5 bases and J 9 bases; bases outside gene matches: 4. Germline-derived CDR1 and CDR2 are SGHTA and FQGTGA. The chain's CDR3 is CASSPGTGGSYTF. CDR3 nucleotide sequence: TGTGCCAGCAGCCCCGGGACAGGGGGCAGCTACACCTTC.

V is TRBV27 and J is TRBJ2-7, with D perhaps TRBD2 (7 bases). CDR1 is MNHEY and CDR2 is SMNVEV in the germline V gene (reference sequence). The CDR3 loop spans 16 amino acids. Trimming stripped 8 bases from V and 0 bases from J, with 20 bases between. The CDR3 nucleotides read TGTGCCAGCCGCCTCTCGGGGGGCCCGAGCTCCTACGAGCAGTACTTC. Translated, it gives CASRLSGGPSSYEQYF.

The J gene is TRBJ2-7, the V gene TRBV6-1; a weak D match, TRBD2 (6 bases). The V gene lost 4 bases and the J gene lost 3 bases, with 13 bases spanning the gap. This CDR3 comprises 14 residues. From germline, CDR1 is MNHNS and CDR2 SASEGT. CDR3 DNA: TGTGCCAGCAGTGCGAGCGGGTTTCGCTACGAGCAGTACTTC. This codes for CASSASGFRYEQYF.

The chain uses TRBV2 and TRBJ1-2, with 10 nucleotides matching TRBD1. This CDR3 region has 14 residues. V trimming: 4 bases; J trimming: 1 base; junction bases outside the gene matches: 0. Germline V gives CDR1 SNHLY, CDR2 FYNNEI. The CDR3 is CASSGTGGNYGYTF. Here the CDR3 DNA reads TGTGCCAGCAGTGGGACAGGGGGTAACTATGGCTACACCTTC.

The gene calls are TRBV5-6 and TRBJ2-5; 9 bases are a match to TRBD2. The germline CDR1 and CDR2 sequences are SGHDT and YYEEEE. With V trimmed by 4 bases and J by 5 bases, 6 bases remained unmatched. There are 14 residues in the CDR3. The CDR3 loop is CASSNSGSSETQYF. DNA of the CDR3: TGTGCCAGCAGCAATAGCGGGAGTTCTGAGACCCAGTACTTC.

V and J are TRBV7-2 and TRBJ2-6; D gene unclear. Trimming took off 1 base at V and 4 bases at J, with 5 bases between the two ends. The CDR3 runs to 14 residues. CDR1 and CDR2 from the germline V gene are SGHTA and FQGNSA. The CDR3 region is CASSLDPGANVLTF. CDR3 DNA: TGTGCCAGCAGCTTAGATCCCGGGGCCAACGTCCTGACTTTC.

As DNA, the CDR3 is TGTGCCAGCAGTTTATTCATCCCCCGGATTCCCCTAGACAGGGATACGCGAGGCTACACCTTC. Translated, it gives CASSLFIPRIPLDRDTRGYTF. The genes are TRBV27 and TRBJ1-2; 7 positions match TRBD1. J gave up 8 bases and V 1 base, and 28 bases lay outside the gene matches. CDR1 and CDR2 from the germline V gene are MNHEY and SMNVEV (reference sequence). The CDR3 sequence is 21 residues long.

The V gene is TRBV6-1, the J gene TRBJ1-5; no clear D gene. Trimming took off 6 bases at V and 3 bases at J, with 9 bases between the two ends. This CDR3 comprises 13 residues. The germline V gene has CDR1 MNHNS and CDR2 SASEGT. CDR3 DNA sequence: TGTGCCAGCAGCGGTAGCCCCAATCAGCCCCAGCATTTT. This gives the protein CASSGSPNQPQHF.

This clone was recorded a few times. V and J are TRBV2 and TRBJ2-7; no definite D call. The ends were cut back, 2 bases at V and 5 bases at J, with 4 bases in the middle. Germline V gene sequence: CDR1 SNHLY, CDR2 FYNNEI. The CDR3 totals 11 residues. The CDR3 spells CASSESHEQYF. DNA for the CDR3: TGTGCCAGCAGTGAATCCCACGAGCAGTACTTC.

In its sample, this clone was seen once. The genes are TRBV27 and TRBJ2-7; the match to TRBD2 covers 7 bases. V gave up 5 bases and J gave up 2 bases; unmatched junction bases: 3. The length of the CDR3 is 13 residues. Germline assignment: CDR1 MNHEY and CDR2 SMNVEV (reference sequence). The CDR3 coding sequence is TGTGCCAGCAGTCGGAGCGGGGCCTACGAGCAGTACTTC. Translating it yields CASSRSGAYEQYF.

The chain carries TRBV6-1 and TRBJ1-1; 7 bases are shared with TRBD1. The CDR3 totals 13 residues. Germline lookup yields CDR1 MNHNS and CDR2 SASEGT. The V segment lost 0 bases and the J segment 7 bases; nucleotides outside the gene matches: 2. The CDR3: CASSEAGDSEAFF. In nucleotides, the CDR3 is TGTGCCAGCAGTGAAGCGGGGGACAGTGAAGCTTTCTTT.

The V and J genes are TRBV18 and TRBJ1-1; 12 nucleotides align to TRBD1. The junction had 9 bases not matched to a gene; V was cut back by 3 bases and J by 10 bases. Germline CDR1 and CDR2: KGHSH and LQKENI. The CDR3 consists of 15 residues. CDR3 coding DNA: TGTGCCAGCTCACCGCCGGGACAGGGGGCCCAAGTAGCTTTCTTT. Amino acid sequence: CASSPPGQGAQVAFF.

This clone was detected only a few times. This chain links TRBV5-1 with TRBJ2-5, with 7 positions matching TRBD2. Germline assignment: CDR1 SGHRS and CDR2 YFSETQ. J was trimmed by 1 base and V by 0 bases; bases with no gene match: 6. The CDR3 sequence is 16 residues long. The CDR3 nucleotides are TGCGCCAGCAGCTTGGCTTATCGGGAGGCCCAAGAGACCCAGTACTTC. Translation: CASSLAYREAQETQYF. The complete variable domain, with remaining parts taken from reference TRBV5-1 and TRBJ2-5, reads KAGVTQTPRYLIKTRGQQVTLSCSPISGHRSVSWYQQTPGQGLQFLFEYFSETQRNKGNFPGRFSGRQFSNSRSEMNVSTLELGDSALYLCASSLAYREAQETQYFGPGTRLLVL.

The table lists this clone with a count of one. The chain links TRBV2 to TRBJ1-6, with D possibly TRBD1 on 5 matching bases. Trimming left V 4 bases short and J 7 bases short, with 11 bases between. From germline, CDR1 is SNHLY and CDR2 FYNNEI. CDR3 length equals 14 residues. CDR3 protein: CASSGATANSPLHF. As DNA, the CDR3 is TGTGCCAGCAGTGGGGCGACAGCGAATTCACCCCTCCACTTT.

The chain couples TRBV10-3 to TRBJ2-4; possibly TRBD2 for D (5 bases). V lost 2 bases, J lost 1 base, and 15 bases lay in between. There are 17 residues in the CDR3. Germline V CDR1 and CDR2: ENHRY, SYGVKD. In DNA form, the CDR3 reads TGTGCCATCAGTGAGCCCGGAGAGGGTCGCGCCAAAAACATTCAGTACTTC. Protein: CAISEPGEGRAKNIQYF.

The chain recombines TRBV9 with TRBJ2-1; the D gene is possibly TRBD1 (6 bases). V was shortened by 0 bases and J by 1 base, with 8 bases between the two germline ends. Germline values: CDR1 SGDLS, CDR2 YYNGEE. The CDR3 extends over 15 amino acids. The CDR3 DNA reads TGTGCCAGCAGCGTAGGAGGGGGATCCTACAATGAGCAGTTCTTC. Its translation is CASSVGGGSYNEQFF.

V gene TRBV14 combines with J gene TRBJ2-5, with unresolved D. Trimming removed 4 bases from V and 7 bases from J, with 13 bases in between. Germline CDR1 is SGHDN and CDR2 is FVKESK. The CDR3 consists of 13 residues. For the CDR3, the DNA is TGTGCCAGCAGCCCCTCTTGGCTTTTGACCCAGTACTTC. Translating gives CASSPSWLLTQYF.

V is TRBV11-2 and J is TRBJ2-2, with 12 bases aligning to TRBD2. CDR3 length equals 15 residues. V was pared by 5 bases and J by 6 bases, with 4 bases of the junction left unmatched. Germline-derived CDR1 and CDR2 are SGHAT and FQNNGV. Here the CDR3 reads CASSTSGRWSGELFF. The CDR3 nucleotides are TGTGCCAGCAGCACTAGCGGGAGGTGGTCCGGGGAGCTGTTTTTT.

J is TRBJ2-1 and V is TRBV6-5; TRBD2 is a possible D gene (5 bases). The V gene's germline CDR1 is MNHEY and CDR2 SVGAGI. The CDR3 is 15 amino acids. Trimming removed 0 bases at V and 7 bases at J, with 13 bases between. DNA for the CDR3: TGTGCCAGCAGTTACTCGGCGCGGGTGTCGAATGAGCAGTTCTTC. Protein product: CASSYSARVSNEQFF.

The chain links TRBV5-1 to TRBJ2-5, with D perhaps TRBD1 (6 bases). There are 15 residues in the CDR3. Germline CDR1 is SGHRS and CDR2 is YFSETQ. The V end was cut by 3 bases, the J end by 5 bases, with 17 bases between. This chain's CDR3 is CASSSGLGQSETQYF. In DNA, the CDR3 is TGCGCCAGCAGCTCAGGCCTCGGACAGTCGGAGACCCAGTACTTC.

This clone was detected only a few times. The chain employs TRBV12-2 and TRBJ2-1; the D call TRBD2 from the table was never checked on the DNA. TRBV12-2 is a known pseudogene. The CDR3 spans 16 residues. The chain's CDR3 is CASRLVMAGGPGEQFF. CDR3 coding DNA: TGTGCAAGTCGCTTAGTTATGGCGGGAGGGCCGGGTGAGCAGTTCTTC.

The chain is built from TRBV27 and TRBJ2-3; D might be TRBD2 (6 bases). CDR1 is MNHEY, CDR2 SMNVEV, per germline (reference sequence). CDR3 size: 16 residues. The V gene lost 6 bases and the J gene lost 2 bases, with 18 bases spanning the gap. The CDR3 sequence is CASSSSDRGNTDTQYF. CDR3 sequence (DNA): TGTGCCAGCAGCTCTAGCGACAGAGGTAACACAGATACGCAGTATTTT.

CDR3 nucleotide sequence: TGTGCCTGGAGTGGACAGGGGGGTGAAAAACTGTTTTTT. Residues: CAWSGQGGEKLFF. The rearrangement uses TRBV30 and TRBJ1-4; 9 bases align to TRBD1. This CDR3 has 13 residues. CDR1 is GTSNPN and CDR2 is SVGIG in the germline V gene (reference sequence). V was clipped by 1 base and J by 7 bases; unmatched bases: 1.

V gene TRBV20-1 combines with J gene TRBJ2-3; D remains ambiguous. Germline loops: CDR1 DFQATT, CDR2 SNEGSKA (reference sequence). V lost 3 bases and J 5 bases, leaving 6 bases between the germline ends. The CDR3 has 11 amino acids. CDR3 protein: CSASRLDTQYF. Here the CDR3 DNA reads TGCAGTGCTAGCAGGCTAGATACGCAGTATTTT.

The rearrangement links TRBV19 to TRBJ2-1; no reliable D call. The CDR3 extends over 15 amino acids. Germline V gene data show CDR1 as LNHDA and CDR2 as SQIVND (reference sequence). Trimming left V 7 bases short and J 7 bases short, with 20 bases between. DNA for the CDR3: TGTGCCAGTACCACCCGATATGCTGCACGGAATGAGCAGTTCTTC. It yields the protein CASTTRYAARNEQFF.